This T cell receptor beta chain stems from a study of blood T cell repertoires in COVID-19. Study-level background: Acute and convalescent COVID-19 specimens originated in the United States, Italy and Spain. T cells, B-cell-depleted T cells, or PBMCs provided the cDNA or gDNA that served as material.

The CDR3 is 15 residues long. V lost 5 bases, J lost 7 bases, and 16 bases stayed unmatched. Germline values: CDR1 SQVTM, CDR2 ANQGSEA. In the authors' methods: Reference gene primer amplification yielded estimated nucleated cell counts. The method was immunoSEQ multiplex PCR; TCRdb's version includes in-frame clones alone and lacks a portion of them. V, J and clone size are those of that table, while D and trimming were read from the DNA. The sample gives about 400,000 clones, roughly 90% of which show up once; 1.5% to 2% is in the top ten. Allocation to cohorts depended on clinical history reported by the participants.

The clonotype was recovered from a woman in her 30s who had recovered from COVID-19. Sequenced material: PBMCs or T cells enriched from blood (not recorded which). The gene calls are TRBV29-1 and TRBJ1-2, with 7 bases matching TRBD1. The CDR3 is CSVFSDSNRGRGYTF. The CDR3 DNA is TGCAGCGTTTTCTCCGATTCCAACAGGGGTCGTGGCTACACCTTC.